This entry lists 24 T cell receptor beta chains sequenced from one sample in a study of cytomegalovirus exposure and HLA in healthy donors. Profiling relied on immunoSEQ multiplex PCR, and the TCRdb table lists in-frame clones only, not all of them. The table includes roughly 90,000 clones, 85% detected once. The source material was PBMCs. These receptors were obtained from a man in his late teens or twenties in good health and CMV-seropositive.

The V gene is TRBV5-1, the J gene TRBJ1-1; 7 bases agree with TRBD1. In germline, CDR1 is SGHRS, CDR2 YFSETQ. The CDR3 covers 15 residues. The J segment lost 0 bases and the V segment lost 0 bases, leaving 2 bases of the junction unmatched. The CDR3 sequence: CASSLGTGMNTEAFF. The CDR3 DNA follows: TGCGCCAGCAGCTTGGGGACAGGAATGAACACTGAAGCTTTCTTT.

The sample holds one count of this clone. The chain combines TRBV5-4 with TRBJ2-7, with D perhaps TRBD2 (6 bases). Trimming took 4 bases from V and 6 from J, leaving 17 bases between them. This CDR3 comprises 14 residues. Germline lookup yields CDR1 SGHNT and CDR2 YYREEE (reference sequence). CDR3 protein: CASSKSQGGGEQYV. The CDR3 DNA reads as TGTGCCAGCAGCAAAAGTCAGGGAGGCGGCGAGCAGTACGTC.

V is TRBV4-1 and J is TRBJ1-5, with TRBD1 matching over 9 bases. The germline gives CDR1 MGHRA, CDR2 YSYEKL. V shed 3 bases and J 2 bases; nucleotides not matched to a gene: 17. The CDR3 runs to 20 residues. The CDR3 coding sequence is TGCGCCAGCAGCCATATAACCGGGACAGGGTCATTTAGCGGCAATCAGCCCCAGCATTTT. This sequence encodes CASSHITGTGSFSGNQPQHF.

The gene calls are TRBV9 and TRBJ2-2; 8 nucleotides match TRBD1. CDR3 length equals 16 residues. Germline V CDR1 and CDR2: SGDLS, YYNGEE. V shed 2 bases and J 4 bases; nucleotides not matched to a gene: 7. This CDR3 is CASSVKGQGATGELFF. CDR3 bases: TGTGCCAGCAGCGTCAAAGGACAGGGAGCCACCGGGGAGCTGTTTTTT.

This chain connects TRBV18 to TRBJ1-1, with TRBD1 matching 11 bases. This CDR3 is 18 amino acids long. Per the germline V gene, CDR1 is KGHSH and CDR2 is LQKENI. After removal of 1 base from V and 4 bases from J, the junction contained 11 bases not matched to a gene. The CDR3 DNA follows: TGTGCCAGCTCACCACAGGACAGGGGGCGTACTCTTGGCACTGAAGCTTTCTTT. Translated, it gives CASSPQDRGRTLGTEAFF.

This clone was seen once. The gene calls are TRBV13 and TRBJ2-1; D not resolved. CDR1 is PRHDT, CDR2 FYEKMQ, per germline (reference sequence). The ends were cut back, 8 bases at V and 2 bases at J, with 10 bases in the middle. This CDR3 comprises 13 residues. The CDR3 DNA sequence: TGTGCCAGCGAACCCGGAGCCTACAATGAGCAGTTCTTC. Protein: CASEPGAYNEQFF.

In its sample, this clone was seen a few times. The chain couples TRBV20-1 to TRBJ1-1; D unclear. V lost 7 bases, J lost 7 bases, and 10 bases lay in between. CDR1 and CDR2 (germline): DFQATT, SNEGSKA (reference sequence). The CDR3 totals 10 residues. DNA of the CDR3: TGCAGTGTCTTGCACAATGAAGCTTTCTTT. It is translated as CSVLHNEAFF.

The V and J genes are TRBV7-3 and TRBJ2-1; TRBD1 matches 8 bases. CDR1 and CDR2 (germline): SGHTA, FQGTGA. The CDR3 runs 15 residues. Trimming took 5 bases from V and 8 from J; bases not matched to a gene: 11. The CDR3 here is CASSETGGIVDEQFF. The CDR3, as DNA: TGTGCCAGCAGCGAAACAGGGGGGATAGTGGATGAGCAGTTCTTC.

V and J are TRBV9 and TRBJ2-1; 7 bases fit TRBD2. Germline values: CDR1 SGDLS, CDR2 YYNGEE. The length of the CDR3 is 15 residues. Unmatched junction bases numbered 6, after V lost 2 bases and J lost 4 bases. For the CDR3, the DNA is TGTGCCAGCAGCGTCAGCGGGACTCTTTACAATGAGCAGTTCTTC. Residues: CASSVSGTLYNEQFF.

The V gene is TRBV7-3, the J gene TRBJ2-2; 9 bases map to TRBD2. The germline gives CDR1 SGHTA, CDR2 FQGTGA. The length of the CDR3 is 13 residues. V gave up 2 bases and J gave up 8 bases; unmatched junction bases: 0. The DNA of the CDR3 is TGTGCCAGCAGCTTACTAGCGGGAGGGGAGCTGTTTTTT. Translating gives CASSLLAGGELFF.

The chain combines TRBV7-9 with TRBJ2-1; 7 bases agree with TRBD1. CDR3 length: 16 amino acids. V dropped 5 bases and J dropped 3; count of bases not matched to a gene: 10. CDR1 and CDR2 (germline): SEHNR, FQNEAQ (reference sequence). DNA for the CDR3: TGTGCCAGCAGCGGCCTCCAGGGGGATTTCTACAATGAGCAGTTCTTC. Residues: CASSGLQGDFYNEQFF.

This CDR3 reads CASSLMGQGAVETQYF. The CDR3 DNA sequence: TGTGCCAGCAGCTTAATGGGACAGGGGGCCGTGGAGACCCAGTACTTC. The rearrangement joins TRBV7-6 to TRBJ2-5; 12 bases map to TRBD1. Trimming took 2 bases from V and 5 from J; bases not matched to a gene: 6. The V gene's germline CDR1 is SGHVS and CDR2 FNYEAQ. The CDR3 is 16 amino acids.

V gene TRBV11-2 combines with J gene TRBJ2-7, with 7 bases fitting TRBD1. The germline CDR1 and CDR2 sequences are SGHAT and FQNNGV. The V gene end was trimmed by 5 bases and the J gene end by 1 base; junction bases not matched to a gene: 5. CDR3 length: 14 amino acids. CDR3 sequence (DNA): TGTGCCAGCAGCCAATCGACAGGGTCCTACGAGCAGTACTTC. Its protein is CASSQSTGSYEQYF.

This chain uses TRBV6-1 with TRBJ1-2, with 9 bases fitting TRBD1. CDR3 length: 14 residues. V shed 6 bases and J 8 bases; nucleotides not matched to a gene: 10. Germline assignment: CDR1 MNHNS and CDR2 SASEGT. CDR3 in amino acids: CASSTGGQGGGYTF. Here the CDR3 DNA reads TGTGCCAGCAGCACCGGGGGACAGGGAGGAGGCTACACCTTC.

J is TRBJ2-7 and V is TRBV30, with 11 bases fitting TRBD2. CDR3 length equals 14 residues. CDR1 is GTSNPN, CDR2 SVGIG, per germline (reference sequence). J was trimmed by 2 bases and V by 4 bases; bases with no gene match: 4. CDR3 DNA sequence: TGTGCCTGGACTCTGACTAGCGGGACCTACGAGCAGTACTTC. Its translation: CAWTLTSGTYEQYF. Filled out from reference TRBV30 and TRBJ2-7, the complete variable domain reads SQTIHQWPATLVQPVGSPLSLECTVEGTSNPNLYWYRQAAGRGLQLLFYSVGIGQISSEVPQNLSASRPQDRQFILSSKKLLLSDSGFYLCAWTLTSGTYEQYFGPGTRLTVT.

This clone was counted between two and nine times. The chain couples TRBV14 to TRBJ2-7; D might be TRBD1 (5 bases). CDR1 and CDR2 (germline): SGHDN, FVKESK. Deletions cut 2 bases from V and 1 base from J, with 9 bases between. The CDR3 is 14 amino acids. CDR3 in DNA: TGTGCCAGCAGCCAATATACAGGTTCCTACGAGCAGTACTTC. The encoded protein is CASSQYTGSYEQYF.

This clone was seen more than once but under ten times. CDR3 amino acids: CASSRQGANGYTF. The CDR3 region has the DNA TGTGCCAGCAGTAGACAGGGGGCAAATGGCTACACCTTC. The chain is built from TRBV7-9 and TRBJ1-2; 10 nucleotides line up with TRBD1. Germline values: CDR1 SEHNR, CDR2 FQNEAQ (reference sequence). CDR3 length: 13 residues. Trimming removed 6 bases from V and 6 bases from J; junction bases left unmatched: 4.

CDR3 loop: CASRGEVTQYF. The CDR3 DNA is TGCGCCAGCAGGGGAGAGGTTACGCAGTATTTT. This chain connects TRBV5-1 to TRBJ2-3; TRBD2 might be the D (5 bases). From germline, CDR1 is SGHRS and CDR2 YFSETQ. The CDR3 is made up of 11 amino acids. V lost 5 bases, J lost 8 bases, and 9 bases lay in between.

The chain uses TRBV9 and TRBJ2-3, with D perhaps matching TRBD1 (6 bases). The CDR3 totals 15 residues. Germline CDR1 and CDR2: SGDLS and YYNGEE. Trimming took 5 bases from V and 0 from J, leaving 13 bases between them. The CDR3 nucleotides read TGTGCCAGCAGAAAGACAGGCTCTAGCACAGATACGCAGTATTTT. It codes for CASRKTGSSTDTQYF.

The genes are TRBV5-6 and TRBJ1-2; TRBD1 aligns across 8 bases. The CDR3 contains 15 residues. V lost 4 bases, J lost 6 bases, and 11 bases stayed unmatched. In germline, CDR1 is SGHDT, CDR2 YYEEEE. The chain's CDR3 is CASSQGQGMLHGYTF. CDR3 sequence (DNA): TGTGCCAGCAGCCAAGGACAGGGCATGTTGCATGGCTACACCTTC.

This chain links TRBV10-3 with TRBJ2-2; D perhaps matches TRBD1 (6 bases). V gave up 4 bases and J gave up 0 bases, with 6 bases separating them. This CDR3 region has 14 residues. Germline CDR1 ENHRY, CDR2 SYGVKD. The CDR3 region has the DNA TGTGCCATCAGTGGGGACACGAACACCGGGGAGCTGTTTTTT. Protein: CAISGDTNTGELFF.

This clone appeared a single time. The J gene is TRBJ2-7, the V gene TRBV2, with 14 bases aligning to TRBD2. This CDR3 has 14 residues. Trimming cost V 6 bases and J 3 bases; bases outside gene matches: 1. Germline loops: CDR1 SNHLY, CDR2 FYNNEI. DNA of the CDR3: TGTGCCAGCAGCGGACTAGCGGGAGGCTACGAGCAGTACTTC. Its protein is CASSGLAGGYEQYF.

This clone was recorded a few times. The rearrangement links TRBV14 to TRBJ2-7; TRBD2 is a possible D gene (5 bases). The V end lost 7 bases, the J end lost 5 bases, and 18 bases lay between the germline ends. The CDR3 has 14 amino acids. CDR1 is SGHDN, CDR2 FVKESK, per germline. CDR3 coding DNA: TGTGCCAGCAACCAGGCTTCCCCCGGGGACGAGCAGTACTTC. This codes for CASNQASPGDEQYF.

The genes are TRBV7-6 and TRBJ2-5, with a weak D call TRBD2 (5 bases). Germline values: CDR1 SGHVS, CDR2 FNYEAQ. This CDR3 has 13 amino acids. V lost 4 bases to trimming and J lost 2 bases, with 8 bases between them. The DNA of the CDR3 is TGTGCCAGCAGCTACGGGAATCAAGAGACCCAGTACTTC. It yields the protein CASSYGNQETQYF.